This TCR beta chain was recovered during a study of blood T cells in healthy people across ages. A sample-barcoded 5' primer and a J-beta primer mix were used in a second PCR of roughly 7 to 11 cycles. TCRdb redid the calling of the 5' RACE reads with MiXCR, one entry per CDR3 protein. The data contain 750,000 to 850,000 distinct CDR3 sequences, around a quarter of them singletons. This same sample was also taken into another study, of T cells of mothers and their children.

Sequences were obtained from blood. This receptor was identified in a boy younger than 18 in good health.

The DNA of the CDR3 is TGCAGTGCTAGAGATCCCCAGTACTATGGCTACACCTTC. Its protein product is CSARDPQYYGYTF. The chain recombines TRBV20-1 with TRBJ1-2; no definite D call. The CDR3 consists of 13 residues. With 0 bases removed from V and 3 bases from J, the gap between germline ends came to 8 bases. CDR1 is DFQATT and CDR2 is SNEGSKA in the germline V gene (reference sequence).